This T cell receptor (beta chain) was documented in a study of T-cell memory formation after mild COVID-19. For the study at large: TCR clusters were mostly confined to one donor each.

From germline, CDR1 is KGHSH and CDR2 LQKENI. V lost 2 bases to trimming and J lost 5 bases, with 14 bases between them. This CDR3 comprises 15 residues. Via MiXCR, TCRdb re-called the 5' RACE reads, giving one row per CDR3 protein. Among 530,000 or so distinct CDR3 sequences listed, around 15% were seen once. The rearrangement links TRBV18 to TRBJ2-3; weak D call: TRBD2 (6 bases). The sequencing input was PBMCs or a T cell subset sorted from them (not recorded which). The origin of this receptor is an adult woman who had mild COVID-19 (a few samples of this study predate the infection). Cell type and time point are not known. CDR3 DNA: TGTGCCAGCTCACCAGACTCCGGGGGAGGAGATACGCAGTATTTT. Its protein product is CASSPDSGGGDTQYF.